The 10 T cell receptor beta chains in this list originate from one sample, sequenced in a study of CD4 T cells in relation to SARS-CoV-2 and coronaviruses. No antigen has been assigned to these receptors. Before the COVID-19 pandemic, during about 2011-2019, CD4+ T cells were taken from unexposed donors. CD4+ T cells were isolated from the cells after 10 days of culture. TCRdb's table, derived via immunoSEQ multiplex PCR, lists solely in-frame clones and lacks some. The top ten hold roughly 14% of the sample, which has 25,000 to 35,000 clones, less than 85% seen once. The sequenced sample consisted of CD4+ T cells from PBMCs, cultured in vitro. These receptors came from a human donor in good health.

V usage is TRBV6-1 and J usage is TRBJ2-1, with 8 positions matching TRBD2. Per the germline V gene, CDR1 is MNHNS and CDR2 is SASEGT. The V and J ends lost 2 bases and 4 bases, in that order; junction bases with no gene match: 4. CDR3 size: 15 residues. CDR3 nucleotide sequence: TGTGCCAGCAGTGAATTCGGGGGGGGGTACAATGAGCAGTTCTTC. As protein: CASSEFGGGYNEQFF.

The table lists this clone with a few counts. This rearrangement joins TRBV28 to TRBJ2-1; D possibly corresponds to TRBD1 (6 bases). V shed 4 bases and J shed 6 bases, with 13 bases lying between them. Germline V gene sequence: CDR1 MDHEN, CDR2 SYDVKM. This CDR3 spans 14 amino acids. CDR3: CASSSRQGRNEQFF. CDR3 DNA: TGTGCCAGCAGTTCCCGGCAGGGGCGCAATGAGCAGTTCTTC.

V usage is TRBV14 and J usage is TRBJ2-3; possibly TRBD1 for D (6 bases). V was cut by 2 bases and J by 2 bases, with 14 bases left in between. Germline-derived CDR1 and CDR2 are SGHDN and FVKESK. The CDR3 has 16 residues. CDR3 loop: CASSQRLGHPTDTQYF. The CDR3 nucleotides are TGTGCCAGCAGCCAAAGATTGGGACACCCCACAGATACGCAGTATTTT.

This clone was picked up a small number of times. This rearrangement joins TRBV11-2 to TRBJ1-1, with unresolved D. From germline, CDR1 is SGHAT and CDR2 FQNNGV. The CDR3 loop spans 16 amino acids. V dropped 3 bases and J dropped 2 bases, with 16 bases sitting between them. The CDR3 nucleotides read TGTGCCAGCAGCTTCCCCTCGGGCCAGACAAACACTGAAGCTTTCTTT. It specifies CASSFPSGQTNTEAFF.

The CDR3 DNA is TGTGCCAGCAGTAAAGATAGGGGGTCCTACGAGCAGTACTTC. As protein: CASSKDRGSYEQYF. The rearrangement uses TRBV6-2 or TRBV6-3 and TRBJ2-7; D possibly corresponds to TRBD1 (6 bases). The CDR3 covers 14 residues. Germline V gives CDR1 MNHEY, CDR2 SVGEGT. Trimming stripped 5 bases from V and 1 base from J, with 12 bases between.

The V call is TRBV7-2, the J call TRBJ1-2; D gene uncertain. Trimming removed 5 bases at V and 8 bases at J, with 21 bases between. Looked up from germline, CDR1 is SGHTA and CDR2 is FQGNSA. The CDR3 has 15 amino acids. The CDR3, as DNA: TGTGCCAGCAGCCCTCGGAGCCAGGTCTCTGGAGGCTACACCTTC. This encodes CASSPRSQVSGGYTF.

The chain couples TRBV19 to TRBJ1-4; D possibly corresponds to TRBD1 (6 bases). Germline CDR1 is LNHDA and CDR2 is SQIVND (reference sequence). The ends were cut back, 6 bases at V and 8 bases at J, with 16 bases in the middle. This CDR3 has 14 amino acids. CDR3 loop: CASSPDRVDEKLFF. CDR3 DNA: TGTGCCAGTAGCCCGGACAGAGTCGACGAAAAACTGTTTTTT.

This chain links TRBV19 with TRBJ1-4, with D perhaps TRBD1 (5 bases). Germline loops: CDR1 LNHDA, CDR2 SQIVND (reference sequence). This CDR3 has 14 residues. Deletions cut 7 bases from V and 6 bases from J, with 15 bases between. CDR3 protein: CASIPGGADEKLFF. The CDR3 DNA reads as TGTGCCAGTATCCCGGGAGGGGCTGATGAAAAACTGTTTTTT.

The V and J genes are TRBV5-1 and TRBJ2-4, with a possible D match to TRBD2 (7 bases). In germline, CDR1 is SGHRS, CDR2 YFSETQ. Trimming removed 0 bases at V and 0 bases at J, with 10 bases between. This CDR3 contains 16 residues. Written as DNA, the CDR3 is TGCGCCAGCAGCTTGGAGGGGGGGCCAGCCAAAAACATTCAGTACTTC. This codes for CASSLEGGPAKNIQYF.

V is TRBV6-5 and J is TRBJ1-4; no clear D. The CDR3 spans 14 residues. Germline CDR1 MNHEY, CDR2 SVGAGI. V lost 5 bases, J lost 5 bases, and 12 bases lay in between. The chain's CDR3 is CASSQQPSNEKLFF. The CDR3 region has the DNA TGTGCCAGCAGTCAACAGCCATCAAATGAAAAACTGTTTTTT.